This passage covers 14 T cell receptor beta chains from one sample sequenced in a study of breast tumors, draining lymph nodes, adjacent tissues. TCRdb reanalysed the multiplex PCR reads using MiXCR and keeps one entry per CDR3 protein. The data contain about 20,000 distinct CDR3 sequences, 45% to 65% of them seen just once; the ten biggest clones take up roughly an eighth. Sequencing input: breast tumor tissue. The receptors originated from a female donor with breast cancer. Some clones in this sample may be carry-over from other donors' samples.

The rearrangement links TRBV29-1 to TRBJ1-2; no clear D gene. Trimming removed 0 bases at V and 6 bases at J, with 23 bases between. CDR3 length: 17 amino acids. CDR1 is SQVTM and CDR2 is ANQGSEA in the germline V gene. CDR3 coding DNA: TGCAGCGTTGAAGAATTCCAGGTCCCCGCCAGTGCGGATGGCTACACCTTC. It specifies CSVEEFQVPASADGYTF.

CDR3 loop: CATSDLNGRDSYNEQFF. Written as DNA, the CDR3 is TGTGCCACCAGTGATTTGAACGGGAGGGACTCCTACAATGAGCAGTTCTTC. The J gene is TRBJ2-1, the V gene TRBV24-1, with 8 bases aligning to TRBD2. CDR3 length: 17 amino acids. Germline CDR1 and CDR2: KGHDR and SFDVKD. The V gene end was trimmed by 0 bases and the J gene end by 0 bases; junction bases not matched to a gene: 3.

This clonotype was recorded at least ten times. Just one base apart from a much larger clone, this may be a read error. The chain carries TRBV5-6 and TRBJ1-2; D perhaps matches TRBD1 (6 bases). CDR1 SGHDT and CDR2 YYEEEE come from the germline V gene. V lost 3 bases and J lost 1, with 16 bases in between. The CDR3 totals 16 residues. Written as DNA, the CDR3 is TGTGCCAGCAGCTCCCGGGACACGATCGTTAACTATGGCTACACCTTC. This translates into CASSSRDTIVNYGYTF.

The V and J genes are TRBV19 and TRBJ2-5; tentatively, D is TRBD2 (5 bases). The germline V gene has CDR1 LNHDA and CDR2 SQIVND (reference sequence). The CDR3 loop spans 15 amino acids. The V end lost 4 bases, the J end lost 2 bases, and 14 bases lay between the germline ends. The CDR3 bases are TGTGCCAGTAGTACCACCCGAGGGCGGCAAGAGACCCAGTACTTC. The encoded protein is CASSTTRGRQETQYF.

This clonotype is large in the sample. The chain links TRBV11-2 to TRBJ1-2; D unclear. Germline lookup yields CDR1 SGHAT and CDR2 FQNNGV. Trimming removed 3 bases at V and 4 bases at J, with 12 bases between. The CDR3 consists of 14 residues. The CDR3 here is CASSLSTPPYGYTF. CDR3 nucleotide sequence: TGTGCCAGCAGCTTGTCGACACCGCCCTATGGCTACACCTTC.

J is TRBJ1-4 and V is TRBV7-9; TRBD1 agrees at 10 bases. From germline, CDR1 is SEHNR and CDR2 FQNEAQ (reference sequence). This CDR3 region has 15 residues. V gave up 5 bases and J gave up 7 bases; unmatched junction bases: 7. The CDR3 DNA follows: TGTGCCAGCAGCCCAACCGGGACAGGGGTTGAAAAACTGTTTTTT. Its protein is CASSPTGTGVEKLFF.

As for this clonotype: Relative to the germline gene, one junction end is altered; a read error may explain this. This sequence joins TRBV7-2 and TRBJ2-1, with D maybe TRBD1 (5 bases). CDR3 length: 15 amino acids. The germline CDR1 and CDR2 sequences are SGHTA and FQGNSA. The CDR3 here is CANRTGLSSYNEQLF. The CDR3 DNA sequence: TGTGCCAACAGAACAGGTTTGAGCTCCTACAATGAGCAGCTCTTC.

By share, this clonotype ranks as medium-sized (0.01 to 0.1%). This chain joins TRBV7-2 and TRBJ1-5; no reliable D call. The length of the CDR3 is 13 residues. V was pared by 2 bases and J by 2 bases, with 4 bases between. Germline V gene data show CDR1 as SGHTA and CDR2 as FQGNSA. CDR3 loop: CASSLQGNQPQHF. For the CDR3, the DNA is TGTGCCAGCAGCTTACAGGGCAATCAGCCCCAGCATTTT. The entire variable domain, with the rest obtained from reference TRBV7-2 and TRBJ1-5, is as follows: GAGVSQSPSNKVTEKGKDVELRCDPISGHTALYWYRQSLGQGLEFLIYFQGNSAPDKSGLPSDRFSAERTGGSVSTLTIQRTQQEDSAVYLCASSLQGNQPQHFGDGTRLSIL.

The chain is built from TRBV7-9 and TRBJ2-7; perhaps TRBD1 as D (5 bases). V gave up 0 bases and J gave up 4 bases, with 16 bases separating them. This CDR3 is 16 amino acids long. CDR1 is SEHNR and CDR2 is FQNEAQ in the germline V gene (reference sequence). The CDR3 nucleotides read TGTGCCAGCAGCTTAGCCGGTGGGGCCAGCCTATACGAGCAGTACTTC. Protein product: CASSLAGGASLYEQYF.

CDR3 amino acids: CASLQGFNQPQHF. DNA of the CDR3: TGTGCCAGTCTACAGGGGTTCAATCAGCCCCAGCATTTT. The chain couples TRBV2 to TRBJ1-5; 7 bases match TRBD1. The CDR3 covers 13 residues. V lost 9 bases and J lost 3; bases outside the gene matches: 5. Germline V gene lookup returns CDR1 SNHLY and CDR2 FYNNEI.

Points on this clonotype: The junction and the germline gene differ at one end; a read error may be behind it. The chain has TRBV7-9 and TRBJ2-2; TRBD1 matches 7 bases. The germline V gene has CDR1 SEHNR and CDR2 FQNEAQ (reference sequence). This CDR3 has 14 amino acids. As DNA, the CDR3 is TGTTCCAGGACGGGACAGCCGAACACCGGGGAGCTGTTTTTT. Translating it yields CSRTGQPNTGELFF.

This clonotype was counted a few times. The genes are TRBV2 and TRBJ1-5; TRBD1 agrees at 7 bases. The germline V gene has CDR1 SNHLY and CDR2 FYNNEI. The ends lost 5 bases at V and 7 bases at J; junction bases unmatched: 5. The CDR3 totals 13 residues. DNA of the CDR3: TGTGCCAGCAGTACAGGGGTAAGACAGCCCCAGCATTTT. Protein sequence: CASSTGVRQPQHF.

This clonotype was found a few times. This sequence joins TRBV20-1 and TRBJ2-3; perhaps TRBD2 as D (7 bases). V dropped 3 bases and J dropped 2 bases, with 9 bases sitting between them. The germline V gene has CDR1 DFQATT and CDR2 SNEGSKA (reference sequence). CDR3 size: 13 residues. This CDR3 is CSARAGATDTQYF. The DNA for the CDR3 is TGCAGTGCTAGGGCGGGGGCCACAGATACGCAGTATTTT.

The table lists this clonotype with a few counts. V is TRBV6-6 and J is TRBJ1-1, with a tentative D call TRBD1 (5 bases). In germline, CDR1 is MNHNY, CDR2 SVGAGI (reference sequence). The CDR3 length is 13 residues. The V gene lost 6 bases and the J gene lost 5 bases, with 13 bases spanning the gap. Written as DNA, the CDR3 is TGTGCCAGCAGCCCCGGCGGGGGGACTGAAGCTTTCTTT. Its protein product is CASSPGGGTEAFF.